Listed here is a single TCR beta chain. From germline, CDR1 is SGHKS and CDR2 YYEKEE (reference sequence). This CDR3 is 16 amino acids long. V was pared by 4 bases and J by 5 bases, with 14 bases of the junction left unmatched. The data are from a study of blood T cell repertoires in COVID-19. Overall study context: Samples taken during acute and convalescent COVID-19 were collected in the United States, Italy and Spain.

Sequencing was performed with immunoSEQ multiplex PCR; in TCRdb, only in-frame clones are kept and a portion is missing. In the table there are 79,000 or so clones, 86% of which are singletons. This receptor was identified in a human donor in a cohort sampled during active COVID-19. Input material: peripheral blood. V and J are TRBV5-5 and TRBJ2-7, with 8 bases lining up with TRBD1. For the CDR3, the DNA is TGTGCCAGCAGCCGATCGGGCCGGGACAGGTTCCACGAGCAGTACTTC. It translates to CASSRSGRDRFHEQYF.